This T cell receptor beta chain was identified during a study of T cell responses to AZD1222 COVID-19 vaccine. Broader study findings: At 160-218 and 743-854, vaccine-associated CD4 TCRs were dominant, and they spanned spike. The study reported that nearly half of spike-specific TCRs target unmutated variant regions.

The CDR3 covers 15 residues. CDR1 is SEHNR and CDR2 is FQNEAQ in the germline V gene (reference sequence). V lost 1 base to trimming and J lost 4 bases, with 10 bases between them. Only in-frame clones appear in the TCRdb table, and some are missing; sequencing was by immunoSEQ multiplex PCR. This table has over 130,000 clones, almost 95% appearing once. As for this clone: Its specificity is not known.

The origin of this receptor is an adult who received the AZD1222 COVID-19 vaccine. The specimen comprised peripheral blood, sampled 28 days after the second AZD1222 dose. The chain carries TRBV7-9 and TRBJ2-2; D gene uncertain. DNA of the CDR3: TGTGCCAGCAGCTTAGGGCAGGCGACCACCGGGGAGCTGTTTTTT. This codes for CASSLGQATTGELFF.